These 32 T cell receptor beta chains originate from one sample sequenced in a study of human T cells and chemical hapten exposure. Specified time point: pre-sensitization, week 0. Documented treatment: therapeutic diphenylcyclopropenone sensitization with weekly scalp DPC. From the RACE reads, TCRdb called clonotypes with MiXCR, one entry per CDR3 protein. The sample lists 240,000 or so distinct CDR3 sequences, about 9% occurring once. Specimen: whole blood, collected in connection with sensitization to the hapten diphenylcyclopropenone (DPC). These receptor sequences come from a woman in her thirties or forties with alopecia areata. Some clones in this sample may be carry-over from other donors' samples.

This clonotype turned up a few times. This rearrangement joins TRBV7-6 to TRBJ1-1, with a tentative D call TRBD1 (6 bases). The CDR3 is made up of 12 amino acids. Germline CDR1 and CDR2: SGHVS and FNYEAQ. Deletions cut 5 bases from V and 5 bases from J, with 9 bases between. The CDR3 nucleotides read TGTGCCAGCAGCCAGCAGGGGACTGAAGCTTTCTTT. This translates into CASSQQGTEAFF. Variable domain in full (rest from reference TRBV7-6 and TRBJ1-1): GAGVSQSPRYKVTKRGQDVALRCDPISGHVSLYWYRQALGQGPEFLTYFNYEAQQDKSGLPNDRFSAERPEGSISTLTIQRTEQRDSAMYRCASSQQGTEAFFGQGTRLTVV.

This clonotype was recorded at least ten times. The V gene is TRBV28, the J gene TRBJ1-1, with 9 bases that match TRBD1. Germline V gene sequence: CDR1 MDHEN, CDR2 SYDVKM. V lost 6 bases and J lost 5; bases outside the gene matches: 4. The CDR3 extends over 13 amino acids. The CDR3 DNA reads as TGTGCCAGCAGCCAGACAGGGGGGACTGAAGCTTTCTTT. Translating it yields CASSQTGGTEAFF.

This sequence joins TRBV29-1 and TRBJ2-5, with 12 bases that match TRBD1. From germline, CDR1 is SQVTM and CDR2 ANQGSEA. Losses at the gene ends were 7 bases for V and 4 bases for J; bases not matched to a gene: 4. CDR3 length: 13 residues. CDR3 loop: CSAGTGGRETQYF. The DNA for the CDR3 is TGCAGCGCGGGGACAGGGGGCAGAGAGACCCAGTACTTC.

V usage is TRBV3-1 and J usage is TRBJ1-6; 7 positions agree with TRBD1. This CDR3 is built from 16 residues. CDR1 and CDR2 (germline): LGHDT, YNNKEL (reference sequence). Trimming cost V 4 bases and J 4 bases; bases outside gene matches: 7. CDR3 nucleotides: TGTGCCAGCAGCCCAACCGGGACAGCTTATAATTCACCCCTCCACTTT. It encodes CASSPTGTAYNSPLHF. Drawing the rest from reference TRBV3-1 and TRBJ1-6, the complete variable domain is DTAVSQTPKYLVTQMGNDKSIKCEQNLGHDTMYWYKQDSKKFLKIMFSYNNKELIINETVPNRFSPKSPDKAHLNLHINSLELGDSAVYFCASSPTGTAYNSPLHFGNGTRLTVT.

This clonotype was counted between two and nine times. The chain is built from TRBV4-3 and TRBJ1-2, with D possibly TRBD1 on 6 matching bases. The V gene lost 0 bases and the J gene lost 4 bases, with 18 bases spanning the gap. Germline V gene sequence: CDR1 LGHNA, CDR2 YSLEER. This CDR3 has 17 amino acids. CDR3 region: CASSQDFMGQVSYGYTF. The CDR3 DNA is TGCGCCAGCAGCCAAGATTTTATGGGACAAGTATCCTATGGCTACACCTTC.

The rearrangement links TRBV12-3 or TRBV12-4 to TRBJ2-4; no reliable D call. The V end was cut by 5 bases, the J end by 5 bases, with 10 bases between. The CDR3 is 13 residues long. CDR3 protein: CASSTVRENIQYF. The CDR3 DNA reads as TGTGCCAGCAGTACAGTGCGCGAAAACATTCAGTACTTC.

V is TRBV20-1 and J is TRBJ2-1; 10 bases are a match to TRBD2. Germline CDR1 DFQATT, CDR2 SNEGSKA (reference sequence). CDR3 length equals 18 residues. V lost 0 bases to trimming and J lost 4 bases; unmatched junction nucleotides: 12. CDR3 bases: TGCAGTGCTAGAGACGGGCTAGCGGGAGCCGCAAATTACAATGAGCAGTTCTTC. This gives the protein CSARDGLAGAANYNEQFF.

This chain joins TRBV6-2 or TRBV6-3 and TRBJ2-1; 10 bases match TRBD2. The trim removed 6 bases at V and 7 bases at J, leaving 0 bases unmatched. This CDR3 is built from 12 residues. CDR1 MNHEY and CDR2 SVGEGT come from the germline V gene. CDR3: CASRTSGNEQFF. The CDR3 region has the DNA TGTGCCAGCAGGACTAGCGGGAATGAGCAGTTCTTC.

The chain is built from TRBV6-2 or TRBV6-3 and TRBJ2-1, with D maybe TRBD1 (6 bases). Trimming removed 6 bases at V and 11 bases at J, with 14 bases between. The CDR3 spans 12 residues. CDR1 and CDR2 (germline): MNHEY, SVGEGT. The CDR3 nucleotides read TGTGCCAGCAGGCCCGAGGGGGACAAGCAGTTCTTC. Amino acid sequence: CASRPEGDKQFF.

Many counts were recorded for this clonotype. The CDR3 here is CASRGGGGNQPQHF. Here the CDR3 DNA reads TGTGCCAGCAGAGGCGGAGGGGGCAATCAGCCCCAGCATTTT. V usage is TRBV2 and J usage is TRBJ1-5, with TRBD1 as a possible D gene (5 bases). CDR3 length: 14 residues. Germline CDR1 and CDR2: SNHLY and FYNNEI. V lost 6 bases to trimming and J lost 2 bases, with 11 bases between them.

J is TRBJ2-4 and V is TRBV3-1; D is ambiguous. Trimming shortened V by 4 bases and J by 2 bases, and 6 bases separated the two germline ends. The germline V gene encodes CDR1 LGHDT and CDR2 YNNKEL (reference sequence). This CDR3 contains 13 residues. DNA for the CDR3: TGTGCCAGCAGCCCCTTTCCCAAAAACATTCAGTACTTC. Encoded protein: CASSPFPKNIQYF.

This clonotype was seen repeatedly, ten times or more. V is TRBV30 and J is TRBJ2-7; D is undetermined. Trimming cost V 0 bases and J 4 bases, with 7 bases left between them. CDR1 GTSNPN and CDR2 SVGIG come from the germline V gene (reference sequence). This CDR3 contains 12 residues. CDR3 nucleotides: TGTGCCTGGAGTGTATCAGGATACGAGCAGTACTTC. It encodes CAWSVSGYEQYF.

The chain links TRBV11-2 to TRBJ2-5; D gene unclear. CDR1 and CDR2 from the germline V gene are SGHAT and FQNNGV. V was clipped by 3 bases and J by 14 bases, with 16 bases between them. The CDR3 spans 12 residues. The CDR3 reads CASSFGRSRPYF. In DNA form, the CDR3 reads TGTGCCAGCAGCTTCGGTCGGAGTCGACCTTACTTC.

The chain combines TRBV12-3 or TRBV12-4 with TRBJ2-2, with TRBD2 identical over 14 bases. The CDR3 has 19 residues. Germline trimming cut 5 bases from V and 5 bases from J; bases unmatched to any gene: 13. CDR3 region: CASSPVAGTSGRLTGELFF. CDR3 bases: TGTGCCAGCAGTCCGGTCGCCGGGACTAGCGGGAGATTAACCGGGGAGCTGTTTTTT.

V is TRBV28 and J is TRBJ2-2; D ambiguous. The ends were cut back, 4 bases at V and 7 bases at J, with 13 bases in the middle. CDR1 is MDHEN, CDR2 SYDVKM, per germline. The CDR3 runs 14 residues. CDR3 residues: CASSSLRWGGELFF. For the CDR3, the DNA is TGTGCCAGCAGTTCACTACGATGGGGCGGGGAGCTGTTTTTT.

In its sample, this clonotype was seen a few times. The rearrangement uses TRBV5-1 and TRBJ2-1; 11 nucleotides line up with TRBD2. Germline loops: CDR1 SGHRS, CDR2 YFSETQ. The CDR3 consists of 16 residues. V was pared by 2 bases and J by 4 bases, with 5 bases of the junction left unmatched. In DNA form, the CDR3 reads TGCGCCAGCAGCTTACTAGCGGGAGCAGGGTACAATGAGCAGTTCTTC. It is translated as CASSLLAGAGYNEQFF.

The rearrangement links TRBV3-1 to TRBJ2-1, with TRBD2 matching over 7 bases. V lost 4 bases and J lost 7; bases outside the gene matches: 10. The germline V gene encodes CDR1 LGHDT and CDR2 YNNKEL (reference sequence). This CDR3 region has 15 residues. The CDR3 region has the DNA TGTGCCAGCAGCCCTTCGGGGGAGGGCACTAATGAGCAGTTCTTC. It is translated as CASSPSGEGTNEQFF.

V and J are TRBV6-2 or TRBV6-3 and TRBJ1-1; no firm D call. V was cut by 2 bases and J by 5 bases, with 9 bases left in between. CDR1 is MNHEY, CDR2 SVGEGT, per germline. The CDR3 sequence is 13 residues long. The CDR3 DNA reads TGTGCCAGCAGTTACCTGTCCCCTACTGAAGCTTTCTTT. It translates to CASSYLSPTEAFF.

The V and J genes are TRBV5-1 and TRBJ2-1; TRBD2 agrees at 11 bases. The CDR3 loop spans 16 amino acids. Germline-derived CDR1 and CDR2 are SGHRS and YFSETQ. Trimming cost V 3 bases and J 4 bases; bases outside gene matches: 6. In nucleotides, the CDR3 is TGCGCCAGCAGCTATACGACTAGCGGGACTTACAATGAGCAGTTCTTC. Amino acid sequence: CASSYTTSGTYNEQFF.

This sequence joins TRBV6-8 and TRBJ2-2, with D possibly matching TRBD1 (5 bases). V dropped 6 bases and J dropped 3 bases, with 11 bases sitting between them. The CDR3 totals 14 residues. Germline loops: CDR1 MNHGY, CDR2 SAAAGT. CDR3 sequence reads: CASRIQEYTGELFF. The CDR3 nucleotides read TGTGCCAGCAGAATACAGGAATACACCGGGGAGCTGTTTTTT.

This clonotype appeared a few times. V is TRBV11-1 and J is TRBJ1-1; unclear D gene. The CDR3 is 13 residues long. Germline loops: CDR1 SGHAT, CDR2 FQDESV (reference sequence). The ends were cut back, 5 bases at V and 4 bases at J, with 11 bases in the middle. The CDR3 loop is CASSPDHTTEAFF. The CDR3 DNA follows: TGTGCCAGCAGCCCGGACCACACCACTGAAGCTTTCTTT.

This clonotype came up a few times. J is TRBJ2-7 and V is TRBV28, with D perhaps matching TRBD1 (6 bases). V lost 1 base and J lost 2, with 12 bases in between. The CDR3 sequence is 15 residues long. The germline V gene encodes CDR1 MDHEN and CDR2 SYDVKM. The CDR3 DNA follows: TGTGCCAGCAGTTTATCCACGACAGGAACCTACGAGCAGTACTTC. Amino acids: CASSLSTTGTYEQYF.

The CDR3 DNA reads as TGTGCCATCAGTGACGCGGGAGGGAAAAGACATGAGCAGTTCTTC. It encodes CAISDAGGKRHEQFF. The V gene is TRBV10-3, the J gene TRBJ2-1; TRBD2 aligns across 9 bases. The CDR3 is 15 residues long. Germline trimming cut 3 bases from V and 8 bases from J; bases unmatched to any gene: 8. The germline V gene has CDR1 ENHRY and CDR2 SYGVKD.

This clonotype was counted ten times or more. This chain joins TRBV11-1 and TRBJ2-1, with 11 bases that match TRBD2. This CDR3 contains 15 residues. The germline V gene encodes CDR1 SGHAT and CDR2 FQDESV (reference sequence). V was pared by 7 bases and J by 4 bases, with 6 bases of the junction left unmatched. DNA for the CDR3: TGTGCCAGCACCCTGGGACTAGCGGCTTACAATGAGCAGTTCTTC. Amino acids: CASTLGLAAYNEQFF.

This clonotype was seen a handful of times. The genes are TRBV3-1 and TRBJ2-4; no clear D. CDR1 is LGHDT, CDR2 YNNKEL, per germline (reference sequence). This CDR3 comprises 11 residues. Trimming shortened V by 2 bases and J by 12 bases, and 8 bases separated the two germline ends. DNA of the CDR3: TGTGCCAGCAGCCAAAGTACAAGTCAGTACTTC. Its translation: CASSQSTSQYF.

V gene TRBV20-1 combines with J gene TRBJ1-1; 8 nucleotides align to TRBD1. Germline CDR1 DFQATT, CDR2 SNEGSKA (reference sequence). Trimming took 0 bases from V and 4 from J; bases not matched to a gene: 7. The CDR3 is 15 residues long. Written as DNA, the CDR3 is TGCAGTGCTAGAGATCCGCAGGGGGCTGGCACTGAAGCTTTCTTT. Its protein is CSARDPQGAGTEAFF.

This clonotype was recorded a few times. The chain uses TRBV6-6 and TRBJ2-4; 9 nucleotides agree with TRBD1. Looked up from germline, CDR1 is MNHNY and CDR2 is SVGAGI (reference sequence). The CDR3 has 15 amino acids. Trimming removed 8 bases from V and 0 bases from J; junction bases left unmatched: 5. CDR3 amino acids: CASGTGGVAKNIQYF. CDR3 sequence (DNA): TGTGCCAGCGGAACAGGGGGCGTAGCCAAAAACATTCAGTACTTC.

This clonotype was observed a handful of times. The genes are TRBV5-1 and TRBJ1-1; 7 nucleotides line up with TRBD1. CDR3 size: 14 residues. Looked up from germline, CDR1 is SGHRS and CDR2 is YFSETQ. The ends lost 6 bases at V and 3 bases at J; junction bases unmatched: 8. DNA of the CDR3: TGCGCCAGCACCCTTGGACAGGCACACACTGAAGCTTTCTTT. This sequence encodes CASTLGQAHTEAFF.

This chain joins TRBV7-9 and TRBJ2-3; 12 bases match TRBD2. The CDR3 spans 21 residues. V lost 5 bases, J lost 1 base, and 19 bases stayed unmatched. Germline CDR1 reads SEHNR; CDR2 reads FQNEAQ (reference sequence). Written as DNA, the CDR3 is TGTGCCAGCAGCCCATCCGGACTCCTAGCGGGAGGGCCCCTGGGCACAGATACGCAGTATTTT. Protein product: CASSPSGLLAGGPLGTDTQYF.

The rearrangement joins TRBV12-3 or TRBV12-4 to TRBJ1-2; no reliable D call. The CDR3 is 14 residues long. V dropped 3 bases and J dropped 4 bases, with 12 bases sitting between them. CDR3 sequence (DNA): TGTGCCAGCAGTTTGAGGGCGTCATCCTATGGCTACACCTTC. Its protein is CASSLRASSYGYTF.

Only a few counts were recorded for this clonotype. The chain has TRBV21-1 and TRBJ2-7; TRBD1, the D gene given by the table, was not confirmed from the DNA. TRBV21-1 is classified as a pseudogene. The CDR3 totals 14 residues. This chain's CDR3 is CASSSHRGHDEQYF. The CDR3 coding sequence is TGTGCCAGCAGCAGCCACAGGGGGCACGACGAGCAGTACTTC.

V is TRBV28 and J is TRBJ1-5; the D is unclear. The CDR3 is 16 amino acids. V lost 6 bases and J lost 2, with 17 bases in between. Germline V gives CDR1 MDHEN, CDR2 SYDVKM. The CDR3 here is CASSLGRAGGNQPQHF. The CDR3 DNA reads TGTGCCAGCAGCCTAGGTAGGGCTGGGGGCAATCAGCCCCAGCATTTT.